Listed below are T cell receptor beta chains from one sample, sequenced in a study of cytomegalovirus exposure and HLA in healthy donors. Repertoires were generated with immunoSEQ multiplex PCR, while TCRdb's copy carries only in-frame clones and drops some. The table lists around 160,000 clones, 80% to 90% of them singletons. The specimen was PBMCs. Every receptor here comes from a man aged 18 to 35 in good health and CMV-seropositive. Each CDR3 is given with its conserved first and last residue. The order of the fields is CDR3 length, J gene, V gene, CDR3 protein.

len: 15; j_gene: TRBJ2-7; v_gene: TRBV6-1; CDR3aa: CASSEDVTGFREQYF
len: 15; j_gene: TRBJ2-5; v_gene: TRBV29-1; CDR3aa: CSDGWASGGRETQYF
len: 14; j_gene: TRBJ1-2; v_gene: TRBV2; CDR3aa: CASRSRTGGNGYTF
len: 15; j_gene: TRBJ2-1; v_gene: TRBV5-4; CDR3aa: CATRTLRGGHNEQFF
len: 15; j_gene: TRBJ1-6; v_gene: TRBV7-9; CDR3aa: CASSFSSVDNSPLHF
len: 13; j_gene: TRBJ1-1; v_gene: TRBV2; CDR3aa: CASSPGDAWRAFF
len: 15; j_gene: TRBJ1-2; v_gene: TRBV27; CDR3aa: CASSIGQGWTYGYTF
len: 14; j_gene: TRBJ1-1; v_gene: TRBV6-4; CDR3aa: CASSEQGGSTEAFF
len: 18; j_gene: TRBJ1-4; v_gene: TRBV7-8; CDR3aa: CASSLRGSPGQGREKLFF
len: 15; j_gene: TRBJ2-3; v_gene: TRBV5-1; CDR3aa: CASSNGQGGTDTQYF
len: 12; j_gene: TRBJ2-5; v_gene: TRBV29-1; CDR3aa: CSVAIGGETQYF
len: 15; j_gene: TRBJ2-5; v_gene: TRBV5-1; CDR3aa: CASSLPLAGVETQYF
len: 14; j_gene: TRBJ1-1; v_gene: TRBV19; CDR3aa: CASTSLTVNTEAFF
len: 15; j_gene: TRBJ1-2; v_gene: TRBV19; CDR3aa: CASTPSHRTGSGYTF
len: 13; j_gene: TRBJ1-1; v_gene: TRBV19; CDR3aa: CASSVVVNTEAFF
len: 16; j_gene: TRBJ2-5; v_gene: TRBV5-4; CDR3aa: CATVIKTGTEQETQYF
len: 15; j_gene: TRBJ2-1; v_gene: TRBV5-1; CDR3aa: CASSAGLAVNNEQFF
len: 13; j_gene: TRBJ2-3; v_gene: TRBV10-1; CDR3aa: CASSGQGGDTQYF
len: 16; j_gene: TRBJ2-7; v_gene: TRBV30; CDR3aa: CAWSVPLGTRSYEQYF
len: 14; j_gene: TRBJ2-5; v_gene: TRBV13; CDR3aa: CASSFKGLIGGQYF
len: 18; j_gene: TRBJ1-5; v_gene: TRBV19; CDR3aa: CASSPDIQVPGGNQPQHF
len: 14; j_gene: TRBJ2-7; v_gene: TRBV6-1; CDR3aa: CASNIQGALYEQYF
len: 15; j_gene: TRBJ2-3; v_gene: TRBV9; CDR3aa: CASSVGGPVTDTQYF
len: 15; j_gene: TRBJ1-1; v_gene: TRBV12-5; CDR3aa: CASDPGGAWDTEAFF
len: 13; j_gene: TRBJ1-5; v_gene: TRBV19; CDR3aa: CASNEGFIRPQHF
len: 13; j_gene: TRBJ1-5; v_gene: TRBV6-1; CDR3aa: CASSETGNQPQHF
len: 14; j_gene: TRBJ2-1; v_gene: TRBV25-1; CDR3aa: CASNRRGPYNEQFF
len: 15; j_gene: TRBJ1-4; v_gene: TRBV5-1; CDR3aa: CASSLLGQVVEKLFF
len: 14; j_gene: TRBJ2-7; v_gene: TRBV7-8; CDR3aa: CASSLRQGLDEQYF
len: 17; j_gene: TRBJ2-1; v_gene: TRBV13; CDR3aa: CASSFGLARVGYNEQFF
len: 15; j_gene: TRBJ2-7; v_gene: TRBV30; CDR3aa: CAWSVQGQGPYEQYF
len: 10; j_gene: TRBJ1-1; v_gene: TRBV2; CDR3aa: CAPATGEAFF
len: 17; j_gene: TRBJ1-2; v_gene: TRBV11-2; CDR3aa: CASSYTPKQGGIGGYTF
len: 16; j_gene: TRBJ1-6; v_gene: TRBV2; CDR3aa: CASSRPAGTGGSPLHF
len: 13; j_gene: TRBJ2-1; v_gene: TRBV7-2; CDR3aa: CASSSRNYNEQFF
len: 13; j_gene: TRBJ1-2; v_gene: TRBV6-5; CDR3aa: CASSLQGNYGYTF
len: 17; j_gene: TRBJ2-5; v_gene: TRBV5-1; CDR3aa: CASSSGVGLAGGETQYF